This T cell receptor beta chain was identified in a study of identical twins. TCRdb recomputed calls from the 5' RACE reads with MiXCR, one row per CDR3 protein. The sample holds 690,000 or so distinct CDR3 sequences, over 8.5% seen once. This clonotype showed up many times. The antigen is unknown. Notes on the study in general: Invariant T cells like MAIT and iNKT could partly confound the zero-insertion analyses.

This CDR3 region has 13 residues. V gave up 2 bases and J gave up 5 bases, with 10 bases separating them. CDR1 is SGHRS, CDR2 YFSETQ, per germline. The same data also contributed to another study, on yellow fever vaccine responses in identical twins.

This rearrangement joins TRBV5-1 to TRBJ2-5; a weak D match, TRBD2 (6 bases). The receptor was isolated from a woman between 18 and 29 years old in good health. Input material: PBMCs. The CDR3 nucleotides read TGCGCCAGCAGCTTCCCCGGGGGTGAGACCCAGTACTTC. It yields the protein CASSFPGGETQYF.